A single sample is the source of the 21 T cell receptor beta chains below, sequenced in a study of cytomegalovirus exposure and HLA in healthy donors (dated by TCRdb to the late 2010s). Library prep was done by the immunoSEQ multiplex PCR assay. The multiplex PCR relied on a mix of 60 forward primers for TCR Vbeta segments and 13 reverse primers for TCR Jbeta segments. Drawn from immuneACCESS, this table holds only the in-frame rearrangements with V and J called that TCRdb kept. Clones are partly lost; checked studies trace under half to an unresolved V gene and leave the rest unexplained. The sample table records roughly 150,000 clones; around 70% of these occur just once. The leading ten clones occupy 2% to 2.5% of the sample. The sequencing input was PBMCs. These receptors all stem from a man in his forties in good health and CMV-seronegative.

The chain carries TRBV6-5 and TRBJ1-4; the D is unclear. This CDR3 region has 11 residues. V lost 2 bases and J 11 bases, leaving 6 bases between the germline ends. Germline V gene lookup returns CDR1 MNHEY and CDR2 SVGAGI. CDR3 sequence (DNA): TGTGCCAGCAGTTACGTGCGCAAACTGTTTTTT. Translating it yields CASSYVRKLFF.

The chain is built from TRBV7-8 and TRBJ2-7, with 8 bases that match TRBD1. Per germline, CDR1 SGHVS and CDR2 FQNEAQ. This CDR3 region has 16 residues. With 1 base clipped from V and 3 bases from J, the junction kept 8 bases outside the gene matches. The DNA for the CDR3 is TGTGCCAGCAGCTTAGTCGCAGGGGGCAGTCGCTACGAGCAGTACTTC. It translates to CASSLVAGGSRYEQYF.

CDR3 in amino acids: CASSQQLTTINYGYTF. In DNA form, the CDR3 reads TGCGCCAGCAGCCAACAACTTACCACGATCAACTATGGCTACACCTTC. This chain uses TRBV4-1 with TRBJ1-2, with unresolved D. CDR1 MGHRA and CDR2 YSYEKL come from the germline V gene. The CDR3 sequence is 16 residues long. Trimming shortened V by 2 bases and J by 2 bases, and 15 bases separated the two germline ends.

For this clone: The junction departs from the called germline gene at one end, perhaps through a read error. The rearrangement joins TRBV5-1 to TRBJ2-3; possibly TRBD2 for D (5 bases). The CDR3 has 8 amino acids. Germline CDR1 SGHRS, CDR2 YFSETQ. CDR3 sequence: CAHIFGDF. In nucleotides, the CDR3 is TGCGCCCACATCTTCGGGGATTTT.

The CDR3 loop reads CASRSTGSTEAFF. The DNA for the CDR3 is TGTGCCAGCAGATCGACAGGTAGCACTGAAGCTTTCTTT. The chain recombines TRBV7-9 with TRBJ1-1; TRBD1 is a possible D gene (6 bases). Per germline, CDR1 SEHNR and CDR2 FQNEAQ (reference sequence). The CDR3 spans 13 residues. V lost 6 bases, J lost 4 bases, and 12 bases lay in between. The whole variable domain, remainder taken from reference TRBV7-9 and TRBJ1-1, is DTGVSQNPRHKITKRGQNVTFRCDPISEHNRLYWYRQTLGQGPEFLTYFQNEAQLEKSRLLSDRFSAERPKGSFSTLEIQRTEQGDSAMYLCASRSTGSTEAFFGQGTRLTVV.

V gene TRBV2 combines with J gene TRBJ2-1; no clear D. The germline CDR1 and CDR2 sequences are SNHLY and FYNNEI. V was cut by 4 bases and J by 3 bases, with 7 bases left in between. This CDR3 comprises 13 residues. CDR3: CASSVELYNEQFF. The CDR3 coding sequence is TGTGCCAGCAGTGTCGAGCTCTACAATGAGCAGTTCTTC.

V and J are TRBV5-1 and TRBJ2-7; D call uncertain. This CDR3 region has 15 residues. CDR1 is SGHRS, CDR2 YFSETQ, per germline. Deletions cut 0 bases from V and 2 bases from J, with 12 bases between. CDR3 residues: CASSLVRRFPYEQYF. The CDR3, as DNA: TGCGCCAGCAGCTTGGTAAGGAGATTTCCCTACGAGCAGTACTTC.

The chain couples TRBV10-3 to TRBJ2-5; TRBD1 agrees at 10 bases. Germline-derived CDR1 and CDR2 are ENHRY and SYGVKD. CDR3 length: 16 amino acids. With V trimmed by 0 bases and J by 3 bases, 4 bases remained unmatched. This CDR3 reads CAISESGDRGKETQYF. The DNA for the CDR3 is TGTGCCATCAGTGAGTCTGGGGACAGGGGTAAAGAGACCCAGTACTTC.

Written as DNA, the CDR3 is TGTGCCAGCAGCGTAGTGAGTGGGACTAGCGGAACGAACACCGGGGAGCTGTTTTTT. Translation: CASSVVSGTSGTNTGELFF. The J gene is TRBJ2-2, the V gene TRBV9, with 11 bases aligning to TRBD2. The J segment lost 0 bases and the V segment lost 0 bases, leaving 7 bases of the junction unmatched. The CDR3 contains 19 residues. Germline V gene sequence: CDR1 SGDLS, CDR2 YYNGEE.

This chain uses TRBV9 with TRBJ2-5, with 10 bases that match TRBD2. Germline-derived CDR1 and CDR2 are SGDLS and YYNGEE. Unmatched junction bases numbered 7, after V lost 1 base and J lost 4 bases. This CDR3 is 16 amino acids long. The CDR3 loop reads CASSVTPLAGGETQYF. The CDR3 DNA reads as TGTGCCAGCAGCGTAACACCGTTAGCGGGGGGAGAGACCCAGTACTTC.

This CDR3 is CSAWLAANTEAFF. In nucleotides, the CDR3 is TGCAGCGCCTGGCTGGCGGCAAACACTGAAGCTTTCTTT. V gene TRBV29-1 combines with J gene TRBJ1-1; no definite D call. This CDR3 has 13 amino acids. Germline lookup yields CDR1 SQVTM and CDR2 ANQGSEA. Trimming removed 7 bases at V and 2 bases at J, with 14 bases between.

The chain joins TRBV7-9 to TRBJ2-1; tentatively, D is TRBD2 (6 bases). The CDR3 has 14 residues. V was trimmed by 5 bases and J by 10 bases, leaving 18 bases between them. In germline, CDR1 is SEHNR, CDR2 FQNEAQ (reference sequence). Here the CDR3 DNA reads TGTGCCAGCAGCGCCTGGAGAGAGGGAGGAGAGCAGTTCTTC. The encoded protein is CASSAWREGGEQFF.

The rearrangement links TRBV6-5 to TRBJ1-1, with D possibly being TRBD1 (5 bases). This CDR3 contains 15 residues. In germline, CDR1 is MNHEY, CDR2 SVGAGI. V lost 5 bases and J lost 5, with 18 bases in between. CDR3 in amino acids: CASSRGGWETTEAFF. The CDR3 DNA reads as TGTGCCAGCAGTAGGGGAGGGTGGGAGACGACTGAAGCTTTCTTT.

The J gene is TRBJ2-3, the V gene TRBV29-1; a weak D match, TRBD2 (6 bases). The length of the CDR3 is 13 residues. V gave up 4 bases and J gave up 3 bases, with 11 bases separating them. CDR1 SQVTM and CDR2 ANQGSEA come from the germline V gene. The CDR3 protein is CSVAGLLTDTQYF. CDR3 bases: TGCAGCGTTGCGGGACTCCTTACAGATACGCAGTATTTT.

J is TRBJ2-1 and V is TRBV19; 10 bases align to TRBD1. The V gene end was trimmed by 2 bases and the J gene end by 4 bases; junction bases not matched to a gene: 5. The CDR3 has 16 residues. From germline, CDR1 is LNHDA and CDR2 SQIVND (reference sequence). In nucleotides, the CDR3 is TGTGCCAGTAGTATACGGCCGGGACAGGGGTACAATGAGCAGTTCTTC. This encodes CASSIRPGQGYNEQFF.

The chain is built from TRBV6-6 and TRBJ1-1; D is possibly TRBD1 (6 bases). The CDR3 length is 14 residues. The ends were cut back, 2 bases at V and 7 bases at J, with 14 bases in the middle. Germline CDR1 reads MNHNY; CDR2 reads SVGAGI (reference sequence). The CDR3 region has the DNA TGTGCCAGCAGTTACGTACAGGGTCCCAGTGAAGCTTTCTTT. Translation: CASSYVQGPSEAFF.

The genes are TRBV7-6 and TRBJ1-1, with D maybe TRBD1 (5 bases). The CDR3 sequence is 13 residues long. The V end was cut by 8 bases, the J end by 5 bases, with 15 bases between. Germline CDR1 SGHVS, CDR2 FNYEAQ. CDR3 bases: TGTGCCAGCGGGGAGGGGATGATAACTGAAGCTTTCTTT. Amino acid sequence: CASGEGMITEAFF.

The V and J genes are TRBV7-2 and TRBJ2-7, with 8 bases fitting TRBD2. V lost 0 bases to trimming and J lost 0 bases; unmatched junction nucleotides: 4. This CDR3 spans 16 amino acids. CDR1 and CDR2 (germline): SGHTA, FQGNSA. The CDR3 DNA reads TGTGCCAGCAGCTTAGCTAGCGGGACAAGCTCCTACGAGCAGTACTTC. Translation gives CASSLASGTSSYEQYF. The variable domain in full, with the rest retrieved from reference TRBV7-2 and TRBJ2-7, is GAGVSQSPSNKVTEKGKDVELRCDPISGHTALYWYRQSLGQGLEFLIYFQGNSAPDKSGLPSDRFSAERTGGSVSTLTIQRTQQEDSAVYLCASSLASGTSSYEQYFGPGTRLTVT.

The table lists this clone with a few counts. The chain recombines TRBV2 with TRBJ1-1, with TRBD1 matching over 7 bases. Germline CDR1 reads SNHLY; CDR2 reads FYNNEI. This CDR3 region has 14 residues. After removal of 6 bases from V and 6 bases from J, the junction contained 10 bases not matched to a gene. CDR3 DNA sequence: TGTGCCAGCAGCCCGAGACAGGGTAGGGCTGAAGCTTTCTTT. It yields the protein CASSPRQGRAEAFF.

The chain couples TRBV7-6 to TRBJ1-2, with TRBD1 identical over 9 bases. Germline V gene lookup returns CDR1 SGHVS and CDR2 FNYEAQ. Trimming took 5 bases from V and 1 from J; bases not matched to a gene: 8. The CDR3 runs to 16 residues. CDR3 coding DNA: TGTGCCAGCAGCCCAAGATACAGGGGGCTTAACTATGGCTACACCTTC. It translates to CASSPRYRGLNYGYTF.

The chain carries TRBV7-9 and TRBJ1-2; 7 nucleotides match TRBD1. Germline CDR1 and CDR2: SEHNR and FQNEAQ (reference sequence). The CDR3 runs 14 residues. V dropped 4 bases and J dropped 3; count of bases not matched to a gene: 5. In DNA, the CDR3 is TGTGCCAGCAGCTCCCTGACAGGGTACTATGGCTACACCTTC. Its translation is CASSSLTGYYGYTF.